This record looks at one T cell receptor (beta chain) sequence and its context. This sample stems from a study of blood T cell repertoires in COVID-19. Overall study context: Samples representing acute and convalescent COVID-19 were sourced from the United States, Italy and Spain. PBMCs, B-cell-depleted T cells, or T cells were the source of the cDNA or gDNA that made up the material.

Trimming pared 6 bases from V and 6 bases from J, leaving 11 bases between. The CDR3 has 13 amino acids. Germline V lookup: CDR1 SNHLY, CDR2 FYNNEI. Data came from immunoSEQ multiplex PCR; TCRdb stores just in-frame clones and leaves some out. Of around 150,000 clones in the sample, less than 90% were seen once. The specimen was peripheral blood. The rearrangement links TRBV2 to TRBJ1-4, with D unclear. This TCR was recovered from a man aged 25-45 years with COVID-19, enrolled during active disease. The CDR3 region is CASSQQVYEKLFF. For the CDR3, the DNA is TGTGCCAGCAGCCAGCAGGTATATGAAAAACTGTTTTTT.